The present T cell receptor (beta chain) was sequenced within a study of cytomegalovirus exposure and HLA in healthy donors. It was with 60 Vbeta and 13 Jbeta primers that the PCR ran. Repertoires were generated with immunoSEQ multiplex PCR, while TCRdb's copy carries only in-frame clones and drops some. Of 95,000 to 100,000 clones in the sample, 60% to 85% were seen once. Broader study findings: Presence/absence analyses took donor sequencing depth as roughly uniform. Roughly 170 TCR beta chains were listed as cytomegalovirus-associated. According to an earlier analysis, most TCR beta V segments yielded productive rearrangements about 90% or about 30% of the time.

V lost 0 bases to trimming and J lost 1 base, with 8 bases between them. Germline lookup yields CDR1 SGHNT and CDR2 YYREEE (reference sequence). The CDR3 contains 14 residues. Worth noting for this clone: The antigen is undetermined.

V is TRBV5-4 and J is TRBJ2-7, with D tentatively TRBD1 (6 bases). The TCR comes from a man in his 60s in good health and CMV-seropositive. The sample comprised PBMCs. Here the CDR3 reads CASSLDTGSYEQYF. The CDR3 DNA reads as TGTGCCAGCAGCTTGGATACAGGGTCCTACGAGCAGTACTTC.